Included here is one TCR beta chain sequence, with context. Germline V lookup: CDR1 SNHLY, CDR2 FYNNEI. The CDR3 spans 13 residues. The V and J ends lost 5 bases and 2 bases respectively, with 9 bases between them. The sample is drawn from a study of blood T cell repertoires in COVID-19. TCRdb's copy holds only in-frame clones and misses some; the assay was immunoSEQ multiplex PCR. The table has more than 300,000 clones, roughly 91% seen once. The chain has TRBV2 and TRBJ1-2; D not certain. The specimen sequenced was peripheral blood. This sequence originates from a woman aged 25 to 39 with COVID-19, enrolled during active disease. CDR3 coding DNA: TGTGCCAGCAGTCCCGGGATGAACTATGGCTACACCTTC. Translation: CASSPGMNYGYTF.